The 22 T cell receptor beta chains below come from one sample, sequenced in a study of blood T cell repertoires in COVID-19. The method was immunoSEQ multiplex PCR; TCRdb's version includes in-frame clones alone and lacks a portion of them. The data hold 380,000 or so clones, with approximately 88% observed a single time. Sequenced sample: peripheral blood. These receptors were collected from a man aged 40-50 years with acute or convalescent COVID-19.

V and J are TRBV7-3 and TRBJ2-3; D unresolved. Germline lookup yields CDR1 SGHTA and CDR2 FQGTGA. The V end was cut by 5 bases, the J end by 1 base, with 10 bases between. The CDR3 extends over 14 amino acids. The CDR3: CASSHPGGTDTQYF. DNA of the CDR3: TGTGCCAGCAGCCATCCGGGTGGCACAGATACGCAGTATTTT.

The chain uses TRBV5-4 and TRBJ2-2, with D possibly TRBD1 on 6 matching bases. From germline, CDR1 is SGHNT and CDR2 YYREEE (reference sequence). The CDR3 contains 15 residues. V lost 3 bases and J 2 bases, leaving 11 bases between the germline ends. The CDR3 DNA reads TGTGCCAGCAGCTCCGGGACACACAACACCGGGGAGCTGTTTTTT. Its translation: CASSSGTHNTGELFF. The full variable domain, its missing parts supplied by reference TRBV5-4 and TRBJ2-2, is ETGVTQSPTHLIKTRGQQVTLRCSSQSGHNTVSWYQQALGQGPQFIFQYYREEENGRGNFPPRFSGLQFPNYSSELNVNALELDDSALYLCASSSGTHNTGELFFGEGSRLTVL.

This chain uses TRBV19 with TRBJ2-7; 11 bases are shared with TRBD2. The V gene end was trimmed by 3 bases and the J gene end by 5 bases; junction bases not matched to a gene: 3. The CDR3 is made up of 14 amino acids. CDR1 LNHDA and CDR2 SQIVND come from the germline V gene (reference sequence). CDR3 residues: CASSIRLAGNEQYF. The CDR3 DNA is TGTGCCAGTAGTATCCGACTAGCGGGGAACGAGCAGTACTTC.

The V gene is TRBV2, the J gene TRBJ1-1, with 7 bases matching TRBD1. Germline values: CDR1 SNHLY, CDR2 FYNNEI. Trimming cost V 7 bases and J 9 bases; bases outside gene matches: 20. The CDR3 loop spans 16 amino acids. Written as DNA, the CDR3 is TGTGCCAGCATTAATCCCTTGGCAGGGGGAATCGAGCAAGCTTTCTTT. Translated: CASINPLAGGIEQAFF.

The chain uses TRBV18 and TRBJ1-5; D is uncertain. V was trimmed by 6 bases and J by 4 bases, leaving 10 bases between them. CDR3 length: 13 residues. Germline CDR1 and CDR2: KGHSH and LQKENI. The CDR3 spells CASSPTGNQPQHF. The CDR3, as DNA: TGTGCCAGCTCCCCCACGGGAAATCAGCCCCAGCATTTT.

The count of this clone is one. The chain employs TRBV30 and TRBJ2-7; possibly TRBD1 for D (5 bases). V was clipped by 7 bases and J by 4 bases, with 11 bases between them. Germline V lookup: CDR1 GTSNPN, CDR2 SVGIG (reference sequence). This CDR3 is 11 amino acids long. The CDR3 protein is CAFKNRYEQYF. The CDR3 DNA reads as TGTGCCTTCAAAAACAGGTACGAGCAGTACTTC.

This clone was seen once. The chain joins TRBV6-1 to TRBJ1-6; D gene unclear. This CDR3 has 14 amino acids. Germline CDR1 reads MNHNS; CDR2 reads SASEGT. Deletions cut 1 base from V and 8 bases from J, with 9 bases between. The CDR3 is CASSEEAAYSPLHF. As DNA, the CDR3 is TGTGCCAGCAGTGAAGAAGCGGCTTATTCACCCCTCCACTTT.

The chain combines TRBV7-9 with TRBJ2-7; unclear D gene. This CDR3 has 13 residues. Germline assignment: CDR1 SEHNR and CDR2 FQNEAQ (reference sequence). Trimming stripped 5 bases from V and 6 bases from J, with 14 bases between. For the CDR3, the DNA is TGTGCCAGCAGCCCAGCGTCGGGTTCCGAGCAGTACTTC. Translation: CASSPASGSEQYF.

The chain recombines TRBV6-5 with TRBJ1-1, with unresolved D. The V gene's germline CDR1 is MNHEY and CDR2 SVGAGI. V gave up 5 bases and J gave up 4 bases, with 11 bases separating them. The CDR3 spans 13 residues. CDR3 region: CASSLFRRTEAFF. Written as DNA, the CDR3 is TGTGCCAGCAGTCTATTCCGTCGCACTGAAGCTTTCTTT.

This chain connects TRBV7-6 to TRBJ1-1; no clear D gene. Per germline, CDR1 SGHVS and CDR2 FNYEAQ. The CDR3 sequence is 16 residues long. Trimming took off 6 bases at V and 3 bases at J, with 20 bases between the two ends. The CDR3 region is CASSSEWGDEDTEAFF. CDR3 DNA: TGTGCCAGCAGTTCAGAGTGGGGAGACGAGGACACTGAAGCTTTCTTT. Together with reference TRBV7-6 and TRBJ1-1, the CDR3 gives the full variable domain: GAGVSQSPRYKVTKRGQDVALRCDPISGHVSLYWYRQALGQGPEFLTYFNYEAQQDKSGLPNDRFSAERPEGSISTLTIQRTEQRDSAMYRCASSSEWGDEDTEAFFGQGTRLTVV.

V gene TRBV18 combines with J gene TRBJ2-2; perhaps TRBD2 as D (6 bases). V was trimmed by 1 base and J by 4 bases, leaving 13 bases between them. Germline CDR1 and CDR2: KGHSH and LQKENI. The CDR3 runs 16 residues. CDR3 coding DNA: TGTGCCAGCTCACCACGAGGAGGGAGTGGCACCGGGGAGCTGTTTTTT. Residues: CASSPRGGSGTGELFF.

This chain uses TRBV19 with TRBJ1-6; a possible D gene is TRBD1 (5 bases). V dropped 3 bases and J dropped 8 bases, with 11 bases sitting between them. Germline CDR1 LNHDA, CDR2 SQIVND (reference sequence). This CDR3 has 14 amino acids. CDR3 nucleotides: TGTGCCAGTAGTATGGCAGGGAGGCATTCACCCCTCCACTTT. This encodes CASSMAGRHSPLHF.

The chain employs TRBV7-9 and TRBJ1-3; D is uncertain. Germline V gene data show CDR1 as SEHNR and CDR2 as FQNEAQ (reference sequence). The CDR3 is made up of 15 amino acids. Trimming removed 5 bases at V and 0 bases at J, with 11 bases between. Here the CDR3 DNA reads TGTGCCAGCAGCGCCCGACTGAGCTCTGGAAACACCATATATTTT. Translation: CASSARLSSGNTIYF.

The chain carries TRBV5-8 and TRBJ2-7; D is ambiguous. Trimming took 0 bases from V and 3 from J, leaving 10 bases between them. The CDR3 has 14 amino acids. The germline V gene encodes CDR1 SGHTS and CDR2 YDEGEE. The chain's CDR3 is CASSLGTHLYEQYF. DNA for the CDR3: TGTGCCAGCAGCTTGGGCACTCACCTCTACGAGCAGTACTTC.

This chain connects TRBV7-6 to TRBJ2-4; 11 nucleotides line up with TRBD2. Germline trimming cut 4 bases from V and 6 bases from J; bases unmatched to any gene: 8. There are 16 residues in the CDR3. Germline V gives CDR1 SGHVS, CDR2 FNYEAQ. DNA for the CDR3: TGTGCCAGCAGCTGGGGGACTAGCGGTTTAGGAAACATTCAGTACTTC. It specifies CASSWGTSGLGNIQYF.

The chain is built from TRBV28 and TRBJ2-7; D not certain. V lost 5 bases, J lost 7 bases, and 12 bases lay in between. This CDR3 region has 12 residues. The germline V gene has CDR1 MDHEN and CDR2 SYDVKM. The CDR3 reads CASSRSELEQYF. The CDR3 bases are TGTGCCAGCAGTCGTTCGGAGCTGGAGCAGTACTTC.

The V call is TRBV9, the J call TRBJ1-6; D gene unclear. This CDR3 is built from 14 residues. The germline CDR1 and CDR2 sequences are SGDLS and YYNGEE. V was pared by 3 bases and J by 10 bases, with 14 bases between. The CDR3 bases are TGTGCCAGCAGCGGCCAAGCAATTGAGTCACCCCTCCACTTT. This codes for CASSGQAIESPLHF.

This chain links TRBV18 with TRBJ1-3, with no clear D. V was shortened by 6 bases and J by 1 base, with 19 bases between the two germline ends. In germline, CDR1 is KGHSH, CDR2 LQKENI. The CDR3 extends over 17 amino acids. The DNA of the CDR3 is TGTGCCAGCTCGTCACAGCGGACCAAGCGATCTGGAAACACCATATATTTT. This encodes CASSSQRTKRSGNTIYF.

The rearrangement joins TRBV11-2 to TRBJ2-5; 10 bases map to TRBD2. This CDR3 region has 14 residues. The germline gives CDR1 SGHAT, CDR2 FQNNGV. V lost 5 bases and J lost 4; bases outside the gene matches: 4. In nucleotides, the CDR3 is TGTGCCAGCAGCGCGGGGACTAGCGCAGAGACCCAGTACTTC. It translates to CASSAGTSAETQYF. The full variable domain, its missing parts supplied by reference TRBV11-2 and TRBJ2-5, is EAGVAQSPRYKIIEKRQSVAFWCNPISGHATLYWYQQILGQGPKLLIQFQNNGVVDDSQLPKDRFSAERLKGVDSTLKIQPAKLEDSAVYLCASSAGTSAETQYFGPGTRLLVL.

The chain combines TRBV5-1 with TRBJ2-7, with 8 bases aligning to TRBD2. Germline V CDR1 and CDR2: SGHRS, YFSETQ. Trimming at V came to 0 bases and at J to 6 bases, leaving 8 bases not matched to a gene. The CDR3 has 15 amino acids. The CDR3 protein is CASSLVVGLAGEQYF. CDR3 nucleotide sequence: TGCGCCAGCAGCTTGGTAGTAGGACTAGCAGGCGAGCAGTACTTC.

The rearrangement joins TRBV28 to TRBJ1-3, with 9 bases fitting TRBD1. This CDR3 is built from 22 residues. Losses at the gene ends were 6 bases for V and 0 bases for J; bases not matched to a gene: 24. Germline values: CDR1 MDHEN, CDR2 SYDVKM. As DNA, the CDR3 is TGTGCCAGCAGCCAGAACTTAGGGACTCGGACAGGGGATGGAGACTCTGGAAACACCATATATTTT. The encoded protein is CASSQNLGTRTGDGDSGNTIYF.

V and J are TRBV9 and TRBJ1-2; weak D call: TRBD1 (6 bases). This CDR3 contains 14 residues. Germline V gene data show CDR1 as SGDLS and CDR2 as YYNGEE. V shed 5 bases and J shed 2 bases, with 13 bases lying between them. In nucleotides, the CDR3 is TGTGCCAGCAGTAGTACAGGGTTCAACTATGGCTACACCTTC. Its translation: CASSSTGFNYGYTF.